The 30 T cell receptor beta chains reported below all come from one sample, sequenced in a study of T cell responses to AZD1222 COVID-19 vaccine. The table came from immunoSEQ multiplex PCR; TCRdb's copy has only in-frame clones and leaves some out. The sample lists roughly 180,000 clones; roughly 87% were seen once. The sequences come from peripheral blood, collected on day 0 of AZD1222 vaccination. The source is an adult in good health.

This sequence joins TRBV6-1 and TRBJ2-2; 16 bases are a match to TRBD2. Germline V gene sequence: CDR1 MNHNS, CDR2 SASEGT. J was trimmed by 7 bases and V by 3 bases; bases with no gene match: 8. There are 18 residues in the CDR3. Here the CDR3 DNA reads TGTGCCAGCAGTGATGGGGGGACTAGCGGGAGGGCCAACGGGGAGCTGTTTTTT. Translated, it gives CASSDGGTSGRANGELFF.

V is TRBV30 and J is TRBJ2-7, with 9 bases that match TRBD1. The CDR3 has 12 residues. The germline gives CDR1 GTSNPN, CDR2 SVGIG (reference sequence). Trimming at V came to 5 bases and at J to 7 bases, leaving 6 bases not matched to a gene. CDR3 region: CAWGQGLGEQYF. The CDR3 nucleotides are TGTGCCTGGGGACAGGGGTTGGGTGAGCAGTACTTC. Looking up the rest from reference TRBV30 and TRBJ2-7 gives the full variable domain: SQTIHQWPATLVQPVGSPLSLECTVEGTSNPNLYWYRQAAGRGLQLLFYSVGIGQISSEVPQNLSASRPQDRQFILSSKKLLLSDSGFYLCAWGQGLGEQYFGPGTRLTVT.

As concerns this clone: The junction differs from germline at one of its ends, possibly a read error. The rearrangement uses TRBV5-8 and TRBJ2-2; 9 positions agree with TRBD1. The germline CDR1 and CDR2 sequences are SGHTS and YDEGEE. The CDR3 length is 15 residues. The chain's CDR3 is CASRLGQGGTGELFF. The CDR3 DNA follows: TGTGCCAGCAGATTGGGACAGGGAGGCACCGGGGAGCTGTTTTTT.

This chain links TRBV7-2 with TRBJ2-7, with 8 bases that match TRBD1. The germline CDR1 and CDR2 sequences are SGHTA and FQGNSA. With 3 bases clipped from V and 2 bases from J, the junction kept 3 bases outside the gene matches. The CDR3 has 14 residues. The CDR3 reads CASSFAQGAYEQYF. CDR3 nucleotide sequence: TGTGCCAGCAGCTTCGCACAGGGGGCCTACGAGCAGTACTTC.

This rearrangement joins TRBV5-4 to TRBJ1-1; the match to TRBD1 covers 8 bases. CDR1 SGHNT and CDR2 YYREEE come from the germline V gene (reference sequence). The CDR3 sequence is 15 residues long. The V and J ends lost 4 bases and 5 bases, in that order; junction bases with no gene match: 10. As DNA, the CDR3 is TGTGCCAGCAGCGGCCTGGACAGGGCGCGAACTGAAGCTTTCTTT. Translation gives CASSGLDRARTEAFF.

V and J are TRBV5-1 and TRBJ2-1; 10 bases fit TRBD2. Germline CDR1 SGHRS, CDR2 YFSETQ. This CDR3 contains 15 residues. J gave up 3 bases and V 4 bases, and 4 bases lay outside the gene matches. The CDR3 region is CASSGAGGSYNEQFF. The CDR3 DNA follows: TGCGCCAGCAGCGGAGCGGGAGGGAGCTACAATGAGCAGTTCTTC.

The chain couples TRBV7-9 to TRBJ2-2, with 9 bases identical to TRBD2. V trimming: 2 bases; J trimming: 6 bases; junction bases outside the gene matches: 7. Germline V gene sequence: CDR1 SEHNR, CDR2 FQNEAQ (reference sequence). This CDR3 contains 16 residues. In DNA, the CDR3 is TGTGCCAGCAGCTTACTGGGACTAGCTTTCGCCGGGGAGCTGTTTTTT. Protein product: CASSLLGLAFAGELFF.

The gene calls are TRBV28 and TRBJ2-7; D is unclear. The CDR3 sequence is 14 residues long. Trimming cost V 3 bases and J 2 bases, with 11 bases left between them. Germline V gene lookup returns CDR1 MDHEN and CDR2 SYDVKM. CDR3 region: CASSFISLPYEQYF. The CDR3, as DNA: TGTGCCAGCAGTTTTATTTCGCTTCCCTACGAGCAGTACTTC.

The chain combines TRBV19 with TRBJ2-5; D remains ambiguous. This CDR3 contains 11 residues. From germline, CDR1 is LNHDA and CDR2 SQIVND (reference sequence). With 6 bases removed from V and 4 bases from J, the gap between germline ends came to 6 bases. DNA of the CDR3: TGTGCCAGTAGAGCTGGAGAGACCCAGTACTTC. Its translation: CASRAGETQYF.

This rearrangement joins TRBV10-3 to TRBJ2-5, with 11 bases aligning to TRBD2. The CDR3 runs to 17 residues. Per the germline V gene, CDR1 is ENHRY and CDR2 is SYGVKD. Trimming removed 6 bases from V and 1 base from J; junction bases left unmatched: 10. The CDR3 protein is CAISPTSGGTTQETQYF. The CDR3 DNA reads TGTGCCATCAGCCCCACTAGCGGGGGTACCACCCAAGAGACCCAGTACTTC.

V usage is TRBV19 and J usage is TRBJ2-2; no clear D gene. This CDR3 has 18 amino acids. In germline, CDR1 is LNHDA, CDR2 SQIVND (reference sequence). Trimming took off 1 base at V and 6 bases at J, with 21 bases between the two ends. CDR3 bases: TGTGCCAGTAGTATAGTGAGGACCCCGACCAAGAGTGCCGGGGAGCTGTTTTTT. It codes for CASSIVRTPTKSAGELFF.

V gene TRBV28 combines with J gene TRBJ1-2; TRBD1 is a possible D gene (5 bases). The CDR3 totals 15 residues. V was shortened by 3 bases and J by 4 bases, with 15 bases between the two germline ends. CDR1 is MDHEN, CDR2 SYDVKM, per germline. The chain's CDR3 is CASSLGGVEGYGYTF. The CDR3 coding sequence is TGTGCCAGCAGTTTGGGGGGGGTCGAGGGCTATGGCTACACCTTC.

The rearrangement uses TRBV3-1 (or the pseudogene TRBV3-2) and TRBJ1-2; perhaps TRBD1 as D (6 bases). Per the germline V gene, CDR1 is LGHDT and CDR2 is YNNKEL (reference sequence). Trimming stripped 2 bases from V and 7 bases from J, with 14 bases between. CDR3 length: 14 residues. CDR3 in DNA: TGTGCCAGCAGCCAAACAGCGGGGGGCTCTGGCTACACCTTC. Its translation: CASSQTAGGSGYTF.

V gene TRBV18 combines with J gene TRBJ2-7; maybe TRBD2 (6 bases). The CDR3 totals 15 residues. V gave up 3 bases and J gave up 2 bases, with 14 bases separating them. Germline assignment: CDR1 KGHSH and CDR2 LQKENI. In DNA, the CDR3 is TGTGCCAGCTCACCGGAGTCAGCGGGTCCCTACGAGCAGTACTTC. Translation: CASSPESAGPYEQYF.

The V gene is TRBV28, the J gene TRBJ2-7; 10 bases match TRBD1. Trimming at V came to 6 bases and at J to 2 bases, leaving 7 bases not matched to a gene. The CDR3 loop spans 15 amino acids. Germline V gives CDR1 MDHEN, CDR2 SYDVKM. CDR3 nucleotide sequence: TGTGCCAGCAGCCAAACCGGGACAGGGGCCTACGAGCAGTACTTC. Residues: CASSQTGTGAYEQYF.

V usage is TRBV7-2 and J usage is TRBJ1-1, with a possible D match to TRBD1 (6 bases). V was pared by 5 bases and J by 6 bases, with 19 bases between. The CDR3 is 15 amino acids. Germline values: CDR1 SGHTA, CDR2 FQGNSA. The CDR3 DNA sequence: TGTGCCAGCAGCCCCGGGGACCCCCCAGGGGCTGAAGCTTTCTTT. Protein product: CASSPGDPPGAEAFF.

The chain is built from TRBV15 and TRBJ1-1, with TRBD1 identical over 8 bases. V dropped 4 bases and J dropped 4; count of bases not matched to a gene: 5. The CDR3 contains 14 residues. Germline lookup yields CDR1 LNHNV and CDR2 YYDKDF (reference sequence). The CDR3 here is CATSIYRGATEAFF. In nucleotides, the CDR3 is TGTGCCACCAGCATTTACAGGGGGGCCACTGAAGCTTTCTTT.

The J gene is TRBJ1-3, the V gene TRBV7-6, with TRBD1 identical over 8 bases. The CDR3 sequence is 16 residues long. V lost 0 bases, J lost 0 bases, and 1 base stayed unmatched. CDR1 SGHVS and CDR2 FNYEAQ come from the germline V gene. The CDR3: CASSLAGQDSGNTIYF. The CDR3 nucleotides are TGTGCCAGCAGCTTAGCGGGACAGGACTCTGGAAACACCATATATTTT.

The sample holds one count of this clone. This chain uses TRBV29-1 with TRBJ2-2; 10 nucleotides align to TRBD2. With V trimmed by 7 bases and J by 6 bases, 14 bases remained unmatched. Germline CDR1 and CDR2: SQVTM and ANQGSEA. The CDR3 is made up of 16 amino acids. CDR3 sequence: CSAEGASGSRAGELFF. CDR3 DNA sequence: TGCAGCGCCGAAGGCGCTAGCGGGAGTAGGGCCGGGGAGCTGTTTTTT.

V usage is TRBV2 and J usage is TRBJ2-5; unclear D gene. This CDR3 contains 13 residues. Germline V gives CDR1 SNHLY, CDR2 FYNNEI. Trimming took 3 bases from V and 2 from J, leaving 7 bases between them. This CDR3 reads CASSDSGQETQYF. The CDR3 coding sequence is TGTGCCAGCAGTGATTCCGGTCAAGAGACCCAGTACTTC.

This chain uses TRBV7-9 with TRBJ2-1, with D perhaps matching TRBD2 (6 bases). Germline assignment: CDR1 SEHNR and CDR2 FQNEAQ (reference sequence). The V and J ends lost 6 bases and 8 bases respectively, with 20 bases between them. The CDR3 extends over 15 amino acids. CDR3 nucleotides: TGTGCCAGCAGTTTTGACGGAGGGGCCAGGGATGAGCAGTTCTTC. It is translated as CASSFDGGARDEQFF.

The chain uses TRBV6-5 and TRBJ1-6; perhaps TRBD1 as D (6 bases). CDR1 and CDR2 (germline): MNHEY, SVGAGI. Trimming cost V 8 bases and J 7 bases, with 12 bases left between them. This CDR3 has 13 residues. CDR3 protein: CASHRGGNSPLHF. The CDR3 DNA is TGTGCCAGCCATAGGGGGGGAAATTCACCCCTCCACTTT.

The genes are TRBV10-1 and TRBJ2-1; 12 nucleotides agree with TRBD2. Germline V gene sequence: CDR1 WNHNN, CDR2 SYGVQD (reference sequence). V was clipped by 2 bases and J by 9 bases; unmatched bases: 2. This CDR3 has 14 amino acids. CDR3 DNA: TGCGCCAGCAGTGAGGGACTAGCGGGAACTGAGCAGTTCTTC. It specifies CASSEGLAGTEQFF.

The chain is built from TRBV6-1 and TRBJ2-7, with D possibly being TRBD2 (6 bases). The germline V and J ends were trimmed by 1 base and 5 bases, with 15 bases remaining between them. The CDR3 is made up of 15 amino acids. Per the germline V gene, CDR1 is MNHNS and CDR2 is SASEGT. CDR3 DNA: TGTGCCAGCAGTGAAGAGCCCGGGGGTGGACACGAGCAGTACTTC. As protein: CASSEEPGGGHEQYF.

V is TRBV5-4 and J is TRBJ1-2; 7 bases match TRBD1. The V gene end was trimmed by 0 bases and the J gene end by 4 bases; junction bases not matched to a gene: 9. Germline V gene lookup returns CDR1 SGHNT and CDR2 YYREEE (reference sequence). The length of the CDR3 is 16 residues. DNA for the CDR3: TGTGCCAGCAGCTTGGCCTCACAGGGGATAGGCTATGGCTACACCTTC. This encodes CASSLASQGIGYGYTF.

Here the CDR3 DNA reads TGTGCCAGCTCACGTCTCAGGGACAGGTTGAACACTGAAGCTTTCTTT. Translated, it gives CASSRLRDRLNTEAFF. The chain couples TRBV18 to TRBJ1-1; 8 bases align to TRBD1. The junction had 7 bases not matched to a gene; V was cut back by 4 bases and J by 0 bases. Germline V lookup: CDR1 KGHSH, CDR2 LQKENI. The CDR3 spans 16 residues.

The chain uses TRBV18 and TRBJ1-1; no definite D call. The ends were cut back, 1 base at V and 1 base at J, with 16 bases in the middle. This CDR3 contains 17 residues. Germline lookup yields CDR1 KGHSH and CDR2 LQKENI. DNA of the CDR3: TGTGCCAGCTCACCACAAGAGGGAGGGAGAGGGAACACTGAAGCTTTCTTT. It codes for CASSPQEGGRGNTEAFF.

The CDR3 is CAWTVPSGANEKLFF. CDR3 bases: TGTGCCTGGACGGTCCCTTCGGGAGCTAATGAAAAACTGTTTTTT. This chain connects TRBV30 to TRBJ1-4; no definite D call. The CDR3 is 15 residues long. Per the germline V gene, CDR1 is GTSNPN and CDR2 is SVGIG (reference sequence). V lost 4 bases and J lost 3, with 15 bases in between.

The rearrangement joins TRBV5-1 to TRBJ2-7, with 8 bases matching TRBD1. The CDR3 has 15 amino acids. The J segment lost 8 bases and the V segment lost 0 bases, leaving 10 bases of the junction unmatched. Germline loops: CDR1 SGHRS, CDR2 YFSETQ. CDR3: CASSLVATGDLKQYF. The CDR3 bases are TGCGCCAGCAGCTTGGTTGCGACAGGGGACTTAAAGCAGTACTTC.

This clone appeared once. The CDR3 DNA reads as TGTGCCAGCAGCGAACGTTACGAGCAGTACTTC. This translates into CASSERYEQYF. This rearrangement joins TRBV14 to TRBJ2-7; D uncertain. This CDR3 contains 11 residues. Germline assignment: CDR1 SGHDN and CDR2 FVKESK. V dropped 5 bases and J dropped 4 bases, with 6 bases sitting between them.